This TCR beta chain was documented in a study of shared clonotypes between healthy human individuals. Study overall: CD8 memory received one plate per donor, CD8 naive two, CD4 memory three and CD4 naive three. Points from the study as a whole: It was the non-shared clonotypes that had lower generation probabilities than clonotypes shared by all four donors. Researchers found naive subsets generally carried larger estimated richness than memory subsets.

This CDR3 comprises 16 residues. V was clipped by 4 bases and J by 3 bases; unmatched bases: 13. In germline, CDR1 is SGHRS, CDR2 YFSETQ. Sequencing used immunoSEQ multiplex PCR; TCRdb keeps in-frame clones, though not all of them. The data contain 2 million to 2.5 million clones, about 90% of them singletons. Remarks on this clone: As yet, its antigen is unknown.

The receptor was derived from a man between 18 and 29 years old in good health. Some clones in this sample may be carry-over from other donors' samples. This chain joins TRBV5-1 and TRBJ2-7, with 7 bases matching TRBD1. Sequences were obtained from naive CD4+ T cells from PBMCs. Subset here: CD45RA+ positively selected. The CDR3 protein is CASSPISGTVIYEQYF. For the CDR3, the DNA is TGCGCCAGCAGCCCCATTTCCGGGACAGTAATCTACGAGCAGTACTTC.